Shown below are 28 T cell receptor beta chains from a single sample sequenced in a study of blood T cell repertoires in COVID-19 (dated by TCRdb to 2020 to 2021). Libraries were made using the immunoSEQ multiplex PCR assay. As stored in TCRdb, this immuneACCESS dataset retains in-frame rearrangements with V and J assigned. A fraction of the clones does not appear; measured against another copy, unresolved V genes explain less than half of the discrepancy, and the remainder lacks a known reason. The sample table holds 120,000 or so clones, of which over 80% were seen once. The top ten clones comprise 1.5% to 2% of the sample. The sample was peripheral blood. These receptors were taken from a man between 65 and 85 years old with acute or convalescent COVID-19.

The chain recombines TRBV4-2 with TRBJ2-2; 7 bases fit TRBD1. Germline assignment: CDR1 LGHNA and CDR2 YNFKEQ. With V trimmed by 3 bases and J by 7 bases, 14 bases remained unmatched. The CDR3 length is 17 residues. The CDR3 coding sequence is TGTGCCAGCAGCCATCAATACTTGACAGGGCAGAGCGGGGAGCTGTTTTTT. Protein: CASSHQYLTGQSGELFF.

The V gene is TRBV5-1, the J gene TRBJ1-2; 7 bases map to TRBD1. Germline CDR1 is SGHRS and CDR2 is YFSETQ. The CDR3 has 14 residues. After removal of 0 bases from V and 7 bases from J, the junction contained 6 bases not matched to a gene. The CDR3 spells CASSLGDRATGYTF. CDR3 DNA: TGCGCCAGCAGCTTGGGAGACAGGGCCACTGGCTACACCTTC.

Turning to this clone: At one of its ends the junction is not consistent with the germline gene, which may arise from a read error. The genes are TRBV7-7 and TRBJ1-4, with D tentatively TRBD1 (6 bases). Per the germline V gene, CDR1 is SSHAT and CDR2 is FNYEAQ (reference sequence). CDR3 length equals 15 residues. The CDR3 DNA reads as TGTGCTAGCAGCTTAGGCAGGGGTTCTAATGAAAAACTGTTTTTT. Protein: CASSLGRGSNEKLFF.

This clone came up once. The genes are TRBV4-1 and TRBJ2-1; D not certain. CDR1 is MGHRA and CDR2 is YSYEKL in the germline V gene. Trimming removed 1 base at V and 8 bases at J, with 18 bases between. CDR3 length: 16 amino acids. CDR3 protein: CASSQGATVGSYEQFF. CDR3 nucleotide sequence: TGCGCCAGCAGCCAAGGAGCCACAGTTGGGTCCTATGAGCAGTTCTTC.

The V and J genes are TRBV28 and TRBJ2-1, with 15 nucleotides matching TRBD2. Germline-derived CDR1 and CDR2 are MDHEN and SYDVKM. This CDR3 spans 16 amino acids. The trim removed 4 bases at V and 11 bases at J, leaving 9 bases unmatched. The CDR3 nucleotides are TGTGCCAGCAGTTCGGCCGGACTAGCGGGGGGGCAGAAGCAGTTCTTC. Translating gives CASSSAGLAGGQKQFF.

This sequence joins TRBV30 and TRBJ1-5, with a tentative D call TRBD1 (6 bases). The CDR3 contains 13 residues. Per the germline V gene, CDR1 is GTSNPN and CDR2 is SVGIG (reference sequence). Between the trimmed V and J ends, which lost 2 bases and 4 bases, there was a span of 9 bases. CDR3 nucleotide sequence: TGTGCCTGGAGTCAGGGGCGGAATCAGCCCCAGCATTTT. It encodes CAWSQGRNQPQHF.

The CDR3 region has the DNA TGTGCCAGCAGCTATTCCGGGACTACCCAGAATGAGCAGTTCTTC. As protein: CASSYSGTTQNEQFF. This sequence joins TRBV5-4 and TRBJ2-1, with TRBD2 matching over 7 bases. V was clipped by 3 bases and J by 7 bases; unmatched bases: 10. The CDR3 extends over 15 amino acids. Germline CDR1 is SGHNT and CDR2 is YYREEE (reference sequence).

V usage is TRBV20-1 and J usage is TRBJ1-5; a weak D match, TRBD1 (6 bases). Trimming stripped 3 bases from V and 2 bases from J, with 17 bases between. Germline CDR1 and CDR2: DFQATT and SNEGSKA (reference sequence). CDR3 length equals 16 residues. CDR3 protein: CSASVWGGQGNQPQHF. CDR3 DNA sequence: TGCAGTGCTAGTGTTTGGGGGGGGCAAGGCAATCAGCCCCAGCATTTT.

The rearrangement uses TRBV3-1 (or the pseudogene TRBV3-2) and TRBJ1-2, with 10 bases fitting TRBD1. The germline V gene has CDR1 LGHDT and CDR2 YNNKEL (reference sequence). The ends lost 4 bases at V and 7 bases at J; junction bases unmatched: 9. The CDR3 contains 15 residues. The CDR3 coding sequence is TGTGCCAGCAGCCGTCCCGGGACAGGGGAGCCTGGCTACACCTTC. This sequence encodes CASSRPGTGEPGYTF.

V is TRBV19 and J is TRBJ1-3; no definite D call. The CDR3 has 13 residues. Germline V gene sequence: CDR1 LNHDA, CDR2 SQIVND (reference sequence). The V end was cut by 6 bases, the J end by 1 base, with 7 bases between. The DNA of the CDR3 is TGTGCCAGTAGGCCGGGGTCTGGAAACACCATATATTTT. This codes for CASRPGSGNTIYF.

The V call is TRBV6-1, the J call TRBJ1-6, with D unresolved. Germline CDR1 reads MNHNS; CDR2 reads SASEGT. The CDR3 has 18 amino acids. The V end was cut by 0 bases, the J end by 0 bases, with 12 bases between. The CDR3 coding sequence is TGTGCCAGCAGTGAAGCGCTTCCAGCGAGCTCCTATAATTCACCCCTCCACTTT. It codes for CASSEALPASSYNSPLHF.

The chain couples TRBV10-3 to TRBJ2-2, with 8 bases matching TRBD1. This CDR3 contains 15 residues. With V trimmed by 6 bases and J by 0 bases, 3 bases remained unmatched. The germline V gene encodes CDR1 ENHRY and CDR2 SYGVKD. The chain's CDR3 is CAIRADRANTGELFF. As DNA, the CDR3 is TGTGCCATCAGGGCGGACAGGGCGAACACCGGGGAGCTGTTTTTT.

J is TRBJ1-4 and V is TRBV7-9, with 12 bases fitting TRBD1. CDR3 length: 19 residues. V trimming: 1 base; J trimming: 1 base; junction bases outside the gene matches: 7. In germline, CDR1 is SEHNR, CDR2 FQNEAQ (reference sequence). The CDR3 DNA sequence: TGTGCCAGCAGCTTAGGGCCGGGACAGGGGGCTCGAACTAATGAAAAACTGTTTTTT. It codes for CASSLGPGQGARTNEKLFF.

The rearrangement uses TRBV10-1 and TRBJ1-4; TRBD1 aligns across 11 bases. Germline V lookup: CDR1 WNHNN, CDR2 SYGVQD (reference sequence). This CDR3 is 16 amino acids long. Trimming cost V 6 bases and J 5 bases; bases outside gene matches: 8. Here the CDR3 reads CASSSGTGGANEKLFF. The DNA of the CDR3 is TGCGCCAGCAGCAGCGGGACAGGGGGAGCGAATGAAAAACTGTTTTTT.

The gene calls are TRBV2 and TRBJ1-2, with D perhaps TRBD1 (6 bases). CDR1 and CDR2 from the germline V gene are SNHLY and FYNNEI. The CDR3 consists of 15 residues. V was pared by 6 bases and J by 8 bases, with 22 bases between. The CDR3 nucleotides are TGTGCCAGCAGCCCCATGGCGACAGGATCCGGAGGCTACACCTTC. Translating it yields CASSPMATGSGGYTF.

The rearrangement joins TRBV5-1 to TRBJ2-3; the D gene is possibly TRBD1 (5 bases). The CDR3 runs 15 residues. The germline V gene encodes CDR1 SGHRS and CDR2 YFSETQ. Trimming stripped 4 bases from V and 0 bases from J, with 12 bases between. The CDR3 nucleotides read TGCGCCAGCAGCACATACAGGAGAAGCACAGATACGCAGTATTTT. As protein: CASSTYRRSTDTQYF. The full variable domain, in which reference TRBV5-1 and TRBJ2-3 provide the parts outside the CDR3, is KAGVTQTPRYLIKTRGQQVTLSCSPISGHRSVSWYQQTPGQGLQFLFEYFSETQRNKGNFPGRFSGRQFSNSRSEMNVSTLELGDSALYLCASSTYRRSTDTQYFGPGTRLTVL.

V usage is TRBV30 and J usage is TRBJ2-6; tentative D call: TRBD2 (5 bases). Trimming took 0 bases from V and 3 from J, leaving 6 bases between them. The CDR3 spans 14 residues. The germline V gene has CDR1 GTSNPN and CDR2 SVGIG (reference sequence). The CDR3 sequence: CAWSVRGGANVLTF. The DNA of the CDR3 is TGTGCCTGGAGTGTCCGGGGTGGGGCCAACGTCCTGACTTTC.

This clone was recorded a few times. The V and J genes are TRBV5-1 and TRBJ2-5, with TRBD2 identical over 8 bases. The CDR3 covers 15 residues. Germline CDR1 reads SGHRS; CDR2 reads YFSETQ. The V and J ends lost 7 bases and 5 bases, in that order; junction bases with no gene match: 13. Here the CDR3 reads CASRRSGAPGETQYF. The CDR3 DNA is TGCGCCAGCCGCCGTAGCGGGGCCCCTGGGGAGACCCAGTACTTC.

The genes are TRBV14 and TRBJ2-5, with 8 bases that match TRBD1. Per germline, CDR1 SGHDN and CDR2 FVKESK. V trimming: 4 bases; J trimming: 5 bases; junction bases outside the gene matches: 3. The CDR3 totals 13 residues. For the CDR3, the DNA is TGTGCCAGCAGCCGACAGGGGTTTGAGACCCAGTACTTC. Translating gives CASSRQGFETQYF.

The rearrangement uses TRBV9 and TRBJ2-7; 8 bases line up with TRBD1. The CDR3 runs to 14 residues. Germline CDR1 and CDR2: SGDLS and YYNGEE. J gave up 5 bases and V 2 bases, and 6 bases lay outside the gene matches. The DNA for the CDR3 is TGTGCCAGCAGCGTCGACAGGGACAGGAACGAGCAGTACTTC. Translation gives CASSVDRDRNEQYF.

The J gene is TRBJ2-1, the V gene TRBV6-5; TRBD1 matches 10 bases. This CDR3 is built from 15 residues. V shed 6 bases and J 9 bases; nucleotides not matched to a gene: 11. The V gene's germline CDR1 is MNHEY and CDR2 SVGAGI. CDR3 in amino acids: CASRRPGQGYGEQFF. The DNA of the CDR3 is TGTGCCAGCAGGCGCCCGGGACAGGGGTACGGTGAGCAGTTCTTC.

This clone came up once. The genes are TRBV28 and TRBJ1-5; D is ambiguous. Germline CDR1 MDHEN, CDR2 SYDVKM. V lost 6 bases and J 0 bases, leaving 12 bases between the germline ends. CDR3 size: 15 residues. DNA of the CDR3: TGTGCCAGCAGATTGCCCCTATATAGCAATCAGCCCCAGCATTTT. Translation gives CASRLPLYSNQPQHF.

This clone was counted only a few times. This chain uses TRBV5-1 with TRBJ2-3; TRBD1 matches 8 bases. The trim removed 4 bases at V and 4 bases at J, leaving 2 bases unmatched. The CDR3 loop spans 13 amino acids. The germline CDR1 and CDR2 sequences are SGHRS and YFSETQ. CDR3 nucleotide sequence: TGCGCCAGCAGCAAACAGGGGGCAGATACGCAGTATTTT. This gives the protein CASSKQGADTQYF.

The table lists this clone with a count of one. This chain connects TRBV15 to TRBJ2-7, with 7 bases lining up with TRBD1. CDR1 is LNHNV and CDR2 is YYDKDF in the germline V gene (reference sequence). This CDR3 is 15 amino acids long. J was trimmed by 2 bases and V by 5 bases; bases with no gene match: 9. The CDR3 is CATSEPGQRTYEQYF. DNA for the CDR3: TGTGCCACCAGCGAACCGGGACAGAGGACCTACGAGCAGTACTTC.

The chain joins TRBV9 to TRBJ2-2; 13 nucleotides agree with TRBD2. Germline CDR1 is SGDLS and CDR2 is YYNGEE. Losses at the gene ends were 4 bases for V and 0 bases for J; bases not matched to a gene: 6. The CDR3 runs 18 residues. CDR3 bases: TGTGCCAGCAGCACTCGACTAGCGGGGGGACCGAACACCGGGGAGCTGTTTTTT. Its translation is CASSTRLAGGPNTGELFF. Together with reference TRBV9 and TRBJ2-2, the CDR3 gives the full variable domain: DSGVTQTPKHLITATGQRVTLRCSPRSGDLSVYWYQQSLDQGLQFLIQYYNGEERAKGNILERFSAQQFPDLHSELNLSSLELGDSALYFCASSTRLAGGPNTGELFFGEGSRLTVL.

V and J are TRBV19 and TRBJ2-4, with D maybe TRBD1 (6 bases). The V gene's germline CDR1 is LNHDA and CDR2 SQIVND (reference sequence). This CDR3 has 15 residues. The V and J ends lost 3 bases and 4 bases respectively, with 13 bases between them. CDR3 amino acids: CASSIPRGAKNIQYF. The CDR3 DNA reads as TGTGCCAGTAGTATCCCCAGGGGAGCTAAAAACATTCAGTACTTC.

CDR3 protein: CASSTGQGWAEAFF. CDR3 DNA sequence: TGTGCCAGCAGCACTGGACAGGGTTGGGCTGAAGCTTTCTTT. V gene TRBV5-4 combines with J gene TRBJ1-1; TRBD1 aligns across 8 bases. The CDR3 runs 14 residues. CDR1 SGHNT and CDR2 YYREEE come from the germline V gene (reference sequence). Trimming cost V 4 bases and J 6 bases; bases outside gene matches: 8.

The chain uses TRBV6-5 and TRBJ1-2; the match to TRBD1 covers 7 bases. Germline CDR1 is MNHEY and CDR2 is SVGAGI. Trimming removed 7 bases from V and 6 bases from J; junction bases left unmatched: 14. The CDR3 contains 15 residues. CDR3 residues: CASNPPGQNYDGYTF. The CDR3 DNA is TGTGCCAGCAACCCACCGGGACAGAATTACGATGGCTACACCTTC.